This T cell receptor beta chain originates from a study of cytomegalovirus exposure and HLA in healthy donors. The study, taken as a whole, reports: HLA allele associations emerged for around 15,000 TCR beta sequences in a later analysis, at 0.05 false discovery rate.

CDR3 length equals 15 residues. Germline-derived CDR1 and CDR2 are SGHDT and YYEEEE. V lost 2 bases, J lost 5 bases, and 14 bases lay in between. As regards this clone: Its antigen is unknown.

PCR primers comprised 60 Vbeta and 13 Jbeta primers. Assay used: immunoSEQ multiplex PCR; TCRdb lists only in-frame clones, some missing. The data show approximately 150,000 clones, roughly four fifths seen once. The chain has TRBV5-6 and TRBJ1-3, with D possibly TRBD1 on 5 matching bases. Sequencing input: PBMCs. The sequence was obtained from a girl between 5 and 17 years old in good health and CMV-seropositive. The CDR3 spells CASSFGGRERNTIYF. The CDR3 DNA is TGTGCCAGCAGCTTTGGGGGTCGGGAGCGAAACACCATATATTTT.